The 3 T cell receptor beta chains reported below all come from one sample, sequenced in a study of T cells after yellow fever vaccination (dated by TCRdb to about 2019). Libraries were made using 5' RACE. Sequencing was performed on an Illumina NovaSeq 6000. TCRdb reanalyzed the raw reads on its own, using fastp at Q25 for trimming and MiXCR for clone calling, and kept in-frame beta chains. Duplicate CDR3 protein sequences are folded into a single record with the most common DNA and genes. The table for this sample lists more than 95,000 distinct CDR3 sequences; 12% to 15% of them were counted only once. Clones ranked in the top ten supply 43% of the sample. The label giving this sample's treatment or condition can be read as: live attenuated yellow fever vaccine strain. The sample consisted of CD8+ T cells sorted from PBMCs, taken 5 days after the yellow fever booster vaccination. The receptors derive from a man between 18 and 35 years old who received the YFV17D yellow fever vaccine.

J is TRBJ1-1 and V is TRBV7-9; perhaps TRBD1 as D (5 bases). Between the trimmed V and J ends, which lost 5 bases and 5 bases, there was a span of 6 bases. The CDR3 covers 11 residues. Germline loops: CDR1 SEHNR, CDR2 FQNEAQ (reference sequence). DNA for the CDR3: TGTGCCAGCAGCGCAGGGACTGAAGCTTTCTTT. It translates to CASSAGTEAFF.

The V gene is TRBV5-5, the J gene TRBJ2-7; D is perhaps TRBD2 (6 bases). Trimming left V 2 bases short and J 3 bases short, with 15 bases between. The CDR3 has 15 residues. Germline lookup yields CDR1 SGHKS and CDR2 YYEKEE (reference sequence). The chain's CDR3 is CASSLGRGTRYEQYF. The CDR3 DNA reads as TGTGCCAGCAGCTTAGGCCGCGGGACGCGCTACGAGCAGTACTTC.

The V gene is TRBV7-8, the J gene TRBJ1-2; TRBD1 is a possible D gene (5 bases). CDR3 length: 17 amino acids. Trimming stripped 0 bases from V and 8 bases from J, with 22 bases between. CDR1 is SGHVS and CDR2 is FQNEAQ in the germline V gene. CDR3 region: CASSLAVGTPDTRGYTF. The CDR3 DNA follows: TGTGCCAGCAGCTTAGCCGTCGGGACGCCGGATACCCGAGGCTACACCTTC. Looking up the rest from reference TRBV7-8 and TRBJ1-2 gives the full variable domain: GAGVSQSPRYKVAKRGQDVALRCDPISGHVSLFWYQQALGQGPEFLTYFQNEAQLDKSGLPSDRFFAERPEGSVSTLKIQRTQQEDSAVYLCASSLAVGTPDTRGYTFGSGTRLTVV.